The table lists the clone carrying this TCR beta chain with many counts. Its antigen is still unknown. This sample was taken from a study of neurological immune-mediated disorders. Study overall: Among approximately 34 multiple sclerosis patients, around 30 were relapsing-remitting and 3 were secondary progressive. Study-level results: There were no CDR3 amino acid sequences shared by expanded clones across subjects, a result suggesting private repertoires in all groups.

TCRdb called the 5' RACE reads again in MiXCR, with one record for every CDR3 protein. The table lists 55,000 to 70,000 distinct CDR3 sequences, under 5.5% of them singletons. V was clipped by 2 bases and J by 4 bases, with 8 bases between them. The CDR3 is 13 residues long. The sequenced sample was PBMCs. V and J are TRBV12-3 or TRBV12-4 and TRBJ1-2, with D perhaps TRBD1 (5 bases). This receptor was taken from a woman aged 45-60 years with multiple sclerosis. CDR3 loop: CASSLTTVYGYTF. DNA for the CDR3: TGTGCCAGCAGTTTAACGACAGTCTATGGCTACACCTTC.